The 8 T cell receptor beta chains in this list originate from one sample, sequenced in a study of tissue T cells after allogeneic stem cell transplantation. Data came from immunoSEQ multiplex PCR; TCRdb stores just in-frame clones and leaves some out. The repertoire holds 20,000 to 30,000 clones, with roughly 70% as singletons. Material: tissue from the ileum, obtained at autopsy. Receptors originate from a female donor over 55 with lung cancer.

This chain's CDR3 is CASSYSGQQMNTEAFF. Here the CDR3 DNA reads TGTGCCAGCAGCTACTCGGGACAGCAGATGAACACTGAAGCTTTCTTT. The rearrangement uses TRBV7-2 and TRBJ1-1, with TRBD1 identical over 7 bases. V trimming: 4 bases; J trimming: 0 bases; junction bases outside the gene matches: 8. Per the germline V gene, CDR1 is SGHTA and CDR2 is FQGNSA. There are 16 residues in the CDR3. The variable domain in full, completed from reference TRBV7-2 and TRBJ1-1, reads GAGVSQSPSNKVTEKGKDVELRCDPISGHTALYWYRQSLGQGLEFLIYFQGNSAPDKSGLPSDRFSAERTGGSVSTLTIQRTQQEDSAVYLCASSYSGQQMNTEAFFGQGTRLTVV.

To note about this clone: It is unclear where the CDR3 begins or ends on the DNA, so no DNA is shown, and the CDR3 is as TCRdb lists it. The gene calls are TRBV7-9 and TRBJ1-1. The CDR3 length is 12 residues, termini included. The germline V gene has CDR1 SEHNR and CDR2 FQNEAQ (reference sequence). The CDR3 is CASSTSDTEAFF.

J is TRBJ2-7 and V is TRBV2, with D possibly TRBD2 on 6 matching bases. The CDR3 contains 11 residues. V was trimmed by 7 bases and J by 8 bases, leaving 12 bases between them. Germline V gene data show CDR1 as SNHLY and CDR2 as FYNNEI. DNA for the CDR3: TGTGCCAGCACCGGGAGATCCCAGCAGTACTTC. Residues: CASTGRSQQYF.

V and J are TRBV11-3 and TRBJ2-1; D is unclear. V dropped 5 bases and J dropped 8 bases, with 10 bases sitting between them. CDR3 length: 12 residues. Germline loops: CDR1 SGHNT, CDR2 YENEEA. The CDR3, as DNA: TGTGCCAGCAGCGAAAAGAGAGATGAGCAGTTCTTC. It translates to CASSEKRDEQFF.

The chain uses TRBV11-3 and TRBJ2-7; perhaps TRBD1 as D (5 bases). The CDR3 runs 16 residues. CDR1 is SGHNT, CDR2 YENEEA, per germline. Trimming left V 5 bases short and J 0 bases short, with 17 bases between. The CDR3: CASSRQSGRASYEQYF. The CDR3 DNA sequence: TGTGCCAGCAGCCGACAGTCCGGCAGGGCCTCCTACGAGCAGTACTTC. The whole variable domain, filled in from reference TRBV11-3 and TRBJ2-7, reads EAGVVQSPRYKIIEKKQPVAFWCNPISGHNTLYWYLQNLGQGPELLIRYENEEAVDDSQLPKDRFSAERLKGVDSTLKIQPAELGDSAVYLCASSRQSGRASYEQYFGPGTRLTVT.

The rearrangement joins TRBV5-5 to TRBJ1-4, with D possibly matching TRBD1 (6 bases). CDR3 size: 15 residues. In germline, CDR1 is SGHKS, CDR2 YYEKEE (reference sequence). The ends were cut back, 1 base at V and 0 bases at J, with 7 bases in the middle. The CDR3 here is CASSLTGTTNEKLFF. Written as DNA, the CDR3 is TGTGCCAGCAGCTTGACAGGGACAACTAATGAAAAACTGTTTTTT.

This clone was found a few times. The rearrangement links TRBV4-1 to TRBJ2-1; 13 bases line up with TRBD2. This CDR3 is 16 amino acids long. Germline V gene lookup returns CDR1 MGHRA and CDR2 YSYEKL. After removal of 4 bases from V and 3 bases from J, the junction contained 3 bases not matched to a gene. The CDR3 DNA is TGCGCCAGCAGCCCAGGGACTAGCGGGAACTACAATGAGCAGTTCTTC. It is translated as CASSPGTSGNYNEQFF.

As to this clone: One end of the junction does not line up with germline, which may come from a read error. This chain uses TRBV12-3 or TRBV12-4 with TRBJ1-2; the D gene is possibly TRBD1 (5 bases). There are 13 residues in the CDR3. Here the CDR3 DNA reads TGTGCCAGCTCTAAAGGGGTTAACAATGGCTACACCTTC. It translates to CASSKGVNNGYTF.